Here is one TCR beta chain with its context. This clone was seen at least ten times. The antigen it recognizes is unknown. No much larger clone exists at a distance of one base, and base qualities are not known. The CDR3 spans 16 residues, from the cysteine through the phenylalanine. Only CDR3 DNA remains: 48 bases, in frame from the first base. At the junction V is shortened by 1 base and J by 0 bases; bases outside the gene matches: 6. CDR1 is given as SGHNT and CDR2 as YENEEA, both from the germline V gene. The sample comes from a study of metastatic and nonmetastatic thyroid tumors (TCRdb year 2020). As for the study more broadly: The researchers compared repertoires between peripheral blood samples and tumor or nodule tissue samples from patients with malignant or benign thyroid disease.

Library preparation employed PCR. Sequencing relied on an Illumina HiSeq 4000. High-throughput sequencing was used to profile the CDR3 region of the TCR beta-chain in every patient. For the original study's pipeline: Drawing on CDR3 differences between clinicopathological groups, the researchers built a classifier meant to tell apart patients with distant-metastatic papillary thyroid cancer. Repertoire diversity was assessed with the Shannon index, and tumor-blood repertoire similarity with the Morisita-Horn index. TCRdb took the public reads, trimmed them with fastp at Q25, ran MiXCR for clone calling and kept in-frame beta chains. V and J calls and clone size were set by TCRdb, not the authors. The sample includes 24,000 or so clones, with 10% to 15% observed a single time. Approximately 4.9% of the sample is held by the ten biggest clonotypes. None of the patients had been given any treatment before thyroid surgery. The study retrospectively analysed patient clinical samples collected from the early 2010s to the late 2010s using T-cell receptor beta sequencing.

What the work shows at the level of the full study, not this receptor alone: In both blood and tumor samples, malignant tumors were reported to have significantly higher TCR beta diversity than benign nodules.

Sequencing was done on a sample of blood. The receptor comes from a female donor with papillary thyroid cancer or a benign thyroid nodule (not recorded which). Some clones in this sample may be carry-over from other donors' samples. The V gene is TRBV11-3 and the J gene is TRBJ2-7, with TRBD2 matching 7 junction bases. The base sequence is TGTGCCAGCAGCTTAGGTTACGGCGGGAGCTCCTACGAGCAGTACTTC. It translates as CASSLGYGGSSYEQYF.